A single sample gave rise to the 27 T cell receptor beta chains below, sequenced in a study of blood T cell repertoires in COVID-19. The protocol was immunoSEQ multiplex PCR, while the TCRdb copy is restricted to in-frame clones and leaves out a portion. The data contain 60,000 or so clones, 78% of them singletons. Sequencing input: peripheral blood. These receptor sequences come from a human donor in a cohort sampled during active COVID-19.

The gene calls are TRBV10-3 and TRBJ1-2, with D possibly matching TRBD1 (5 bases). Trimming removed 2 bases at V and 10 bases at J, with 20 bases between. Germline loops: CDR1 ENHRY, CDR2 SYGVKD. The CDR3 contains 15 residues. The CDR3 DNA is TGTGCCATCAGTGAGGACCCTGTAGGGCAAGGGGTCTACACCTTC. This translates into CAISEDPVGQGVYTF.

As DNA, the CDR3 is TGTGCCAGCAGACCCAGAGGAGCAACTAATGAAAAACTGTTTTTT. Translated: CASRPRGATNEKLFF. The chain has TRBV27 and TRBJ1-4; no clear D gene. The ends were cut back, 6 bases at V and 0 bases at J, with 11 bases in the middle. CDR1 is MNHEY, CDR2 SMNVEV, per germline (reference sequence). The CDR3 is 15 amino acids.

The chain is built from TRBV2 and TRBJ1-1; no clear D. With 3 bases removed from V and 5 bases from J, the gap between germline ends came to 7 bases. Germline CDR1 is SNHLY and CDR2 is FYNNEI. This CDR3 is built from 12 residues. The CDR3 region is CASSDALTEAFF. Written as DNA, the CDR3 is TGTGCCAGCAGTGACGCGTTAACTGAAGCTTTCTTT.

This rearrangement joins TRBV3-1 (or the pseudogene TRBV3-2) to TRBJ2-3; 9 nucleotides match TRBD2. From germline, CDR1 is LGHDT and CDR2 YNNKEL (reference sequence). Losses at the gene ends were 6 bases for V and 2 bases for J; bases not matched to a gene: 6. The CDR3 consists of 15 residues. CDR3 bases: TGTGCCAGCAGGGCGGCTAGCGGGGCCACAGATACGCAGTATTTT. Its translation is CASRAASGATDTQYF.

This clone was seen once. The chain employs TRBV19 and TRBJ2-3; D is perhaps TRBD1 (5 bases). Looked up from germline, CDR1 is LNHDA and CDR2 is SQIVND (reference sequence). This CDR3 is 17 amino acids long. V lost 3 bases, J lost 1 base, and 17 bases lay in between. CDR3 sequence: CASSIAAPGAGTDTQYF. The CDR3 nucleotides are TGTGCCAGTAGTATCGCGGCACCTGGGGCTGGCACAGATACGCAGTATTTT.

This chain connects TRBV24-1 to TRBJ1-6; D remains unclear. Germline lookup yields CDR1 KGHDR and CDR2 SFDVKD. V was clipped by 3 bases and J by 8 bases, with 13 bases between them. This CDR3 has 15 residues. DNA of the CDR3: TGTGCCACCAGTGATCTCGACGGTGCGGATTCACCCCTCCACTTT. Its protein is CATSDLDGADSPLHF.

V and J are TRBV5-7 and TRBJ1-6; no reliable D call. TRBV5-7 is recorded as an ORF, its role being uncertain. This CDR3 comprises 18 residues. Trimming left V 4 bases short and J 8 bases short, with 25 bases between. Here the CDR3 reads CASSTGLGWVGAYSPLHF. The CDR3 DNA follows: TGTGCCAGCAGCACGGGGTTGGGTTGGGTAGGAGCTTATTCACCCCTCCACTTT.

The chain combines TRBV5-8 with TRBJ1-2, with D uncertain. The germline V gene has CDR1 SGHTS and CDR2 YDEGEE. The V end lost 4 bases, the J end lost 4 bases, and 20 bases lay between the germline ends. This CDR3 has 16 amino acids. For the CDR3, the DNA is TGTGCCAGCAGCAGAGGGAGTGTTGGGAGCGGCTATGGCTACACCTTC. Encoded protein: CASSRGSVGSGYGYTF.

The CDR3 nucleotides read TGTGCCAGCAGCCTCCGAGCTAGCGCAGGATACAATGAGCAGTTCTTC. As protein: CASSLRASAGYNEQFF. The V and J genes are TRBV7-2 and TRBJ2-1, with a weak D call TRBD2 (6 bases). The V gene's germline CDR1 is SGHTA and CDR2 FQGNSA. V lost 5 bases and J lost 4, with 18 bases in between. The CDR3 is 16 residues long.

Comments on this clone: Compared with germline, one end of the junction differs, possibly owing to a read error. The rearrangement joins TRBV6-1 to TRBJ1-1; D perhaps matches TRBD1 (6 bases). CDR1 is MNHNS, CDR2 SASEGT, per germline. The CDR3 has 15 amino acids. In nucleotides, the CDR3 is TGTGCCAGCAGAGAAGAGGGGAGACAGGAGGTTGAAGCTTTCTTT. Amino acid sequence: CASREEGRQEVEAFF.

This chain connects TRBV27 to TRBJ1-2; D call uncertain. CDR3 length: 14 residues. V was trimmed by 3 bases and J by 2 bases, leaving 10 bases between them. From germline, CDR1 is MNHEY and CDR2 SMNVEV (reference sequence). The CDR3 coding sequence is TGTGCCAGCAGTTTCGCAGGCGGGAACTATGGCTACACCTTC. Protein: CASSFAGGNYGYTF.

This clone is a singleton in its sample. The chain combines TRBV9 with TRBJ2-3; possible D gene TRBD1, 6 bases. Germline V gene data show CDR1 as SGDLS and CDR2 as YYNGEE. V dropped 4 bases and J dropped 4 bases, with 13 bases sitting between them. This CDR3 region has 14 residues. This chain's CDR3 is CASSIRGSPDTQYF. The CDR3, as DNA: TGTGCCAGCAGCATAAGGGGGAGCCCAGATACGCAGTATTTT.

This chain uses TRBV30 with TRBJ1-5; D is undetermined. Trimming cost V 3 bases and J 1 base, with 13 bases left between them. This CDR3 region has 15 residues. Germline loops: CDR1 GTSNPN, CDR2 SVGIG (reference sequence). The CDR3 sequence is CAWSEAPGSNQPQHF. CDR3 in DNA: TGTGCCTGGAGCGAGGCCCCCGGCAGCAATCAGCCCCAGCATTTT.

V and J are TRBV7-2 and TRBJ1-4; possibly TRBD1 for D (5 bases). Trimming removed 1 base from V and 10 bases from J, with 13 bases in between. Germline lookup yields CDR1 SGHTA and CDR2 FQGNSA. The CDR3 loop spans 14 amino acids. The CDR3 region has the DNA TGTGCCAGCAGCTTAGGGGGGGAGGAAGGAAAACTGTTTTTT. Encoded protein: CASSLGGEEGKLFF.

The genes are TRBV9 and TRBJ2-1; perhaps TRBD2 as D (7 bases). V gave up 4 bases and J gave up 12 bases, with 14 bases separating them. The CDR3 contains 12 residues. Germline CDR1 SGDLS, CDR2 YYNGEE. The CDR3 bases are TGTGCCAGCAGCCCAGCCGGGGGGCGGCAGTTCTTC. As protein: CASSPAGGRQFF.

The chain carries TRBV19 and TRBJ2-6; 10 bases are shared with TRBD1. The CDR3 runs 16 residues. V gave up 8 bases and J gave up 2 bases; unmatched junction bases: 6. Germline V CDR1 and CDR2: LNHDA, SQIVND (reference sequence). As DNA, the CDR3 is TGTGCCAGTTCCCCCGGGACAGGGGCTGGGGCCAACGTCCTGACTTTC. As protein: CASSPGTGAGANVLTF.

The chain couples TRBV18 to TRBJ2-7, with 7 nucleotides matching TRBD1. V was clipped by 3 bases and J by 2 bases; unmatched bases: 4. This CDR3 is 14 amino acids long. CDR1 KGHSH and CDR2 LQKENI come from the germline V gene. The CDR3 coding sequence is TGTGCCAGCTCACCTAAGGGACAGACCTACGAGCAGTACTTC. It is translated as CASSPKGQTYEQYF.

V gene TRBV6-1 combines with J gene TRBJ2-7; possible D gene TRBD2, 7 bases. V lost 2 bases and J 5 bases, leaving 13 bases between the germline ends. This CDR3 is built from 14 residues. Germline values: CDR1 MNHNS, CDR2 SASEGT. CDR3 bases: TGTGCCAGCAGTGAATCGGGGGGCCCGAACGAGCAGTACTTC. Its protein product is CASSESGGPNEQYF.

The chain carries TRBV5-1 and TRBJ2-1, with TRBD2 identical over 8 bases. Germline lookup yields CDR1 SGHRS and CDR2 YFSETQ. V was clipped by 1 base and J by 5 bases; unmatched bases: 8. The CDR3 length is 16 residues. The CDR3 region is CASSLLGTSLDNEQFF. In DNA form, the CDR3 reads TGCGCCAGCAGCTTGTTGGGGACTAGTCTCGACAATGAGCAGTTCTTC.

This clone was observed a handful of times. The V gene is TRBV7-9, the J gene TRBJ1-3; 7 nucleotides align to TRBD1. V trimming: 1 base; J trimming: 0 bases; junction bases outside the gene matches: 3. Germline CDR1 is SEHNR and CDR2 is FQNEAQ (reference sequence). The CDR3 runs to 16 residues. The CDR3 DNA sequence: TGTGCCAGCAGCTTAGAAGGGACAGTCTCTGGAAACACCATATATTTT. Protein product: CASSLEGTVSGNTIYF.

The chain employs TRBV5-1 and TRBJ1-1; D is undetermined. This CDR3 contains 13 residues. V gave up 7 bases and J gave up 1 base, with 11 bases separating them. Germline assignment: CDR1 SGHRS and CDR2 YFSETQ. In DNA, the CDR3 is TGCGCCAGCGCTCACGGTGCGAACACTGAAGCTTTCTTT. Protein: CASAHGANTEAFF.

V and J are TRBV27 and TRBJ2-3, with TRBD2 matching over 10 bases. The CDR3 extends over 16 amino acids. Germline assignment: CDR1 MNHEY and CDR2 SMNVEV (reference sequence). The J segment lost 0 bases and the V segment lost 5 bases, leaving 5 bases of the junction unmatched. The CDR3 region has the DNA TGTGCCAGCAGTGTGGGACTAGCGAGGAGCACAGATACGCAGTATTTT. Its protein product is CASSVGLARSTDTQYF.

The J gene is TRBJ1-1, the V gene TRBV5-1; 7 nucleotides match TRBD1. V gave up 4 bases and J gave up 1 base; unmatched junction bases: 4. Germline V CDR1 and CDR2: SGHRS, YFSETQ. The CDR3 loop spans 14 amino acids. In nucleotides, the CDR3 is TGCGCCAGCAGCCGGGACAGCCCGAACACTGAAGCTTTCTTT. Translated: CASSRDSPNTEAFF.

The J gene is TRBJ2-3, the V gene TRBV11-3; D gene unclear. The CDR3 has 13 residues. Trimming left V 5 bases short and J 1 base short, with 7 bases between. The V gene's germline CDR1 is SGHNT and CDR2 YENEEA. DNA of the CDR3: TGTGCCAGCAGCCCACGGGGCACAGATACGCAGTATTTT. This translates into CASSPRGTDTQYF.

This rearrangement joins TRBV19 to TRBJ1-3; D remains ambiguous. Germline V gene sequence: CDR1 LNHDA, CDR2 SQIVND (reference sequence). The CDR3 runs 15 residues. Trimming took off 2 bases at V and 0 bases at J, with 8 bases between the two ends. The CDR3 is CASSIRATSGNTIYF. CDR3 sequence (DNA): TGTGCCAGTAGTATAAGAGCCACCTCTGGAAACACCATATATTTT.

The V gene is TRBV2, the J gene TRBJ2-3, with D tentatively TRBD2 (6 bases). CDR3 length: 15 amino acids. Looked up from germline, CDR1 is SNHLY and CDR2 is FYNNEI. Trimming took off 3 bases at V and 2 bases at J, with 12 bases between the two ends. This CDR3 is CASSEDAGITDTQYF. The CDR3 DNA sequence: TGTGCCAGCAGTGAGGACGCGGGGATCACAGATACGCAGTATTTT.

In the case of this clone: Its ends do not fully match the called genes, so a read error is possible. The chain has TRBV19 and TRBJ1-2; TRBD1 matches at 8 bases. There are 16 residues in the CDR3. Germline V gene sequence: CDR1 LNHDA, CDR2 SQIVND (reference sequence). The CDR3, as DNA: TGTGCCAGTAGTCTAGATTACAGGGGGAAAACCTATGGCTACACCTTC. Its protein is CASSLDYRGKTYGYTF.